The entry below gives a single T cell receptor beta chain sequence along with its context. The sample originates from a study of technical replicates of blood from a handful of donors. The table came from immunoSEQ multiplex PCR; TCRdb's copy has only in-frame clones and leaves some out. This sample has more than 80,000 clones, with approximately 95% found just once. The junction had 16 bases not matched to a gene; V was cut back by 5 bases and J by 3 bases. CDR3 length equals 17 residues. Germline-derived CDR1 and CDR2 are LNHDA and SQIVND (reference sequence). This sequence was found in a human donor in good health. The gene calls are TRBV19 and TRBJ2-7; 7 nucleotides align to TRBD2. Sequenced input: T cells isolated from PBMCs. The CDR3 loop is CASSLASGPFGYYEQYF. The CDR3 bases are TGTGCCAGTAGTTTGGCTAGCGGTCCTTTTGGGTACTACGAGCAGTACTTC. The variable domain in full, completed from reference TRBV19 and TRBJ2-7, reads DGGITQSPKYLFRKEGQNVTLSCEQNLNHDAMYWYRQDPGQGLRLIYYSQIVNDFQKGDIAEGYSVSREKKESFPLTVTSAQKNPTAFYLCASSLASGPFGYYEQYFGPGTRLTVT.